The sequence of this T cell receptor beta chain was determined in a study of cytomegalovirus exposure and HLA in healthy donors. General observations from the study: Data from an earlier analysis indicated that most TCR beta V segments were productive either about 87% or about 30% of the time. Trimming of TCR beta V- and J-genes showed a link, identified in a later analysis, to a missense DCLRE1C variant.

A word on this clone: Antigen unknown.

Donors sampled were nominally healthy, though unrecorded immune exposures were likely. The CDR3 spans 16 residues. After removal of 8 bases from V and 0 bases from J, the junction contained 7 bases not matched to a gene. In germline, CDR1 is SNHLY, CDR2 FYNNEI. PCR primers comprised 60 Vbeta and 13 Jbeta primers. Original processing notes: About 11 million of the 60 million to 80 million unique TCR beta chains counted in a later analysis were shared. Clones were read by immunoSEQ multiplex PCR, and TCRdb kept only the in-frame ones, dropping some. V, J and clone size derive from that table, while D and trimming were established from the DNA sequence. The data hold 210,000 or so clones, with 76% observed a single time.

The specimen sequenced was PBMCs. The TCR comes from a man younger than 35 in good health and CMV-seronegative. The rearrangement uses TRBV2 and TRBJ2-6; 7 positions match TRBD2. This chain's CDR3 is CASGSSGSSGANVLTF. CDR3 DNA: TGTGCCAGCGGTTCTAGCGGAAGCTCTGGGGCCAACGTCCTGACTTTC.